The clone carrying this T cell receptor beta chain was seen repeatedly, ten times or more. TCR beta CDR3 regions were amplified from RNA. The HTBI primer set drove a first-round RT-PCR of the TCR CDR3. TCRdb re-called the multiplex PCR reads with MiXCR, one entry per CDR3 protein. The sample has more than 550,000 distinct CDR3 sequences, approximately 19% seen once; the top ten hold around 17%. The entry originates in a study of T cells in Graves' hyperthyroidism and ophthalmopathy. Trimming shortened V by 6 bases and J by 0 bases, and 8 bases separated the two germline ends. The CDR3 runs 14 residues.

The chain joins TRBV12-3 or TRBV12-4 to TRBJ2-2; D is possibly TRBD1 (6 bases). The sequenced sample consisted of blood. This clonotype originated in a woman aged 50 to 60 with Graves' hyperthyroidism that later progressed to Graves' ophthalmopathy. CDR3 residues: CASRTGSNTGELFF. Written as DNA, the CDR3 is TGTGCCAGCAGAACAGGGTCGAACACCGGGGAGCTGTTTTTT.